Below, one TCR beta chain is given with its context. These data originate in a study of OX40 agonist ivuxolimab in advanced cancers. Sequencing was performed with immunoSEQ multiplex PCR; in TCRdb, only in-frame clones are kept and a portion is missing. The repertoire holds about 34,000 clones, with roughly 91% as singletons. This CDR3 is 12 amino acids long. V was pared by 5 bases and J by 9 bases, with 4 bases of the junction left unmatched. Germline V gene lookup returns CDR1 WNHNN and CDR2 SYGVQD (reference sequence). The V and J genes are TRBV10-1 and TRBJ2-1, with 7 bases identical to TRBD2. The clonotype originates from an adult with an advanced solid tumor such as melanoma, head and neck, liver or kidney cancer. The sequencing here drew on CD4+ or CD8+ T cells sorted from blood, taken in a trial of the OX40 agonist ivuxolimab. Here the CDR3 reads CASSQTGGEQFF. CDR3 nucleotides: TGCGCCAGCAGTCAGACGGGAGGTGAGCAGTTCTTC.